This TCR beta chain was captured by sequencing in a study of post-analysis software for immune sequencing data (dated by TCRdb to between 2014 and 2017). With respect to the entire study: Recorded disease courses included relapsing-remitting, secondary progressive and progressive-relapsing multiple sclerosis, with some patients lacking subtype annotation. The patient repertoires were set against about eleven previously published healthy control repertoires from donors whose ages ranged from 6 to 25 years. A subset of samples was prepared in parallel using single-end sample barcoding, then pooled and co-amplified after Illumina adapter ligation. General conclusions and limits of the study: When samples were clustered directly using the F measure, samples prepared in the same batch co-clustered strongly, which prompted a batch-effect correction. Patients showed significantly higher frequencies than controls for 4 or 5 TRBV segments, among them TRBV5-6, TRBV5-1 and TRBV20-1. The control group was slightly older than the multiple sclerosis patient group. Compared with controls, multiple sclerosis patients had significantly lower normalized Chao1 diversity, a finding suggesting substantial peripheral T-cell clonal expansion.

The CDR3 numbers 15 residues from cysteine through phenylalanine. Just CDR3 DNA is preserved here, 45 bases in frame from base 1. From a lookup of the germline V gene, CDR1 and CDR2 are ENHRY and SYGVKD. V is shortened by 9 bases, J by 5 bases, and the region joining them spans 20 bases. Comment on this clonotype: No antigen is known for it. Per-base quality was not reported, and no clone a single base away is much larger than it.

To demonstrate the VDJtools post-analysis software, the study profiled TCR beta repertoires from the peripheral blood of 13 young patients with multiple sclerosis. The multiple sclerosis patients were children and adolescents ranging in age from roughly 6 to 16 years. The protocol used for the library was PCR. Sequencer: Illumina HiSeq 2500. To reduce PCR and sequencing biases, unique molecular identifiers were built into the TCR beta cDNA libraries. Roughly 500,000 cDNA molecules were obtained for every 1 to 10 million input T cells, so each molecule roughly corresponded to one T cell. The same protocol used for the earlier healthy control dataset was applied to prepare and sequence the patient libraries. Samples belonging to the same batch were prepared together, multiplexed and sequenced on a shared HiSeq lane. The source study handled its data this way. Raw barcoded reads were processed with MIGEC, discarding single-read molecular identifier groups before consensus assembly and CDR3 extraction. Clonotype tables were post-analysed with VDJtools, normalizing diversity by down-sampling all datasets to the smallest sample size. In repertoire overlap clustering, CDR3 amino acid sequences, but not nucleotide sequences, were matched to correct batch-related cross-sample contamination. TCRdb handled the public reads itself, with Q25 trimming in fastp and clone calling in MiXCR, and kept productive beta chains. Rows with one shared CDR3 protein collapse into an entry with the most common genes and DNA. The V and J calls reflect TCRdb's pipeline rather than the authors' work. The table for this sample lists around 500,000 distinct CDR3 sequences; 30% to 40% of them were counted only once. The ten largest make up under 7% of the sample.

Sequenced input: blood. The sequence is built from TRBV10-3 and TRBJ2-1; the D gene is perhaps TRBD1, on 5 matching bases. This clonotype originated in a girl aged 2-17 years with multiple sclerosis. The CDR3 protein sequence reads: CAMKGQVPLNNEQFF. The nucleotide sequence is TGTGCCATGAAGGGGCAGGTACCCCTAAACAATGAGCAGTTCTTC.